Sequencing of this TCR beta chain was carried out in a study of cytomegalovirus exposure and HLA in healthy donors. Overall study context: There were around 390 genotyped donors. Of these, 81% fell in the genetic ancestry cluster associated with self-reported Caucasian donors. Study results and caveats: DRB1 had the most TCR associations and HLA-C the fewest, a later analysis found, with rates varying by HLA locus. The study labeled 150 to 200 TCR beta chains cytomegalovirus-associated. Earlier analysis looked at TCR beta V segments, and most were productive about 90% or about 30% of the time.

With respect to this clone: Its antigen is still unknown.

The PCR was carried out with 60 Vbeta primers and 13 Jbeta primers. TCRdb keeps only in-frame clones here, not all; method: immunoSEQ multiplex PCR. Of about 150,000 clones listed, more than 65% are singletons. The CDR3 contains 15 residues. Germline lookup yields CDR1 SGHRS and CDR2 YFSETQ. With V trimmed by 4 bases and J by 4 bases, 9 bases remained unmatched. The chain is built from TRBV5-1 and TRBJ1-2, with 8 bases aligning to TRBD1. The TCR originated in a man aged 45-65 years in good health and CMV-seropositive. The sample comprised PBMCs. The CDR3 spells CASSLEGQATYGYTF. CDR3 nucleotides: TGCGCCAGCAGCCTTGAGGGACAGGCCACCTATGGCTACACCTTC.